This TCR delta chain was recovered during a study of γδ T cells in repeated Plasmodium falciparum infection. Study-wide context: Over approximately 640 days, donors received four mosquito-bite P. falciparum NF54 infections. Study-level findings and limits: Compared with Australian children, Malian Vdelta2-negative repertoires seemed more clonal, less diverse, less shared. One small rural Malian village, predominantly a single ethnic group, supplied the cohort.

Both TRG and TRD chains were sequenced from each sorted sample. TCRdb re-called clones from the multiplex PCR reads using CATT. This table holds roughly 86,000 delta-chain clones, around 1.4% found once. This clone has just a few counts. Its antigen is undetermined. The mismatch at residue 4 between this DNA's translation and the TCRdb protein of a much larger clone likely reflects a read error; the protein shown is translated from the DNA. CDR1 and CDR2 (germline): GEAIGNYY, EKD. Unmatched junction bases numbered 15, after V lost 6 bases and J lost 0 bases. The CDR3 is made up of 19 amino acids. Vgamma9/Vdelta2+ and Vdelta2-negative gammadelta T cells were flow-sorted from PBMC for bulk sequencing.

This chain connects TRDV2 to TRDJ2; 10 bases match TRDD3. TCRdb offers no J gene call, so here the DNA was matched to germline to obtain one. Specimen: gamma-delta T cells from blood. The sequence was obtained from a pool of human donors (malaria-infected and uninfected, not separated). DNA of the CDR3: TGTGCCTGTAACCATATTGATGTGGGGGATACTGCTTTGACAGCACAACTCTTCTTT. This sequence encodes CACNHIDVGDTALTAQLFF.